The 17 T cell receptor beta chains below all came from one sample that was sequenced in a study of blood T cell repertoires in COVID-19. Profiled with immunoSEQ multiplex PCR; TCRdb holds only in-frame clones, not every one. Altogether tens of thousands of clones are present, approximately 88% being singletons, with the ten largest covering roughly 1.2%. The sample taken for sequencing was peripheral blood. All receptors derive from an older woman with acute or convalescent COVID-19.

The rearrangement links TRBV5-6 to TRBJ2-5, with 12 bases that match TRBD2. The V and J ends lost 3 bases and 5 bases, in that order; junction bases with no gene match: 5. The CDR3 is 15 amino acids. Germline V gene lookup returns CDR1 SGHDT and CDR2 YYEEEE. CDR3 nucleotides: TGTGCCAGCAGCTCCGGACTAGCGGGGCTGGAGACCCAGTACTTC. Translation gives CASSSGLAGLETQYF.

The CDR3 sequence: CASSQRTGPFDTEAFF. The CDR3 nucleotides are TGTGCCAGCAGCCAACGGACAGGGCCCTTCGACACTGAAGCTTTCTTT. This chain uses TRBV3-1 (or the pseudogene TRBV3-2) with TRBJ1-1; 8 nucleotides agree with TRBD1. CDR1 and CDR2 (germline): LGHDT, YNNKEL (reference sequence). The CDR3 has 16 residues. The ends lost 2 bases at V and 3 bases at J; junction bases unmatched: 8.

The rearrangement joins TRBV10-1 to TRBJ2-1, with a weak D call TRBD2 (5 bases). V gave up 4 bases and J gave up 0 bases, with 10 bases separating them. The CDR3 is made up of 15 amino acids. Germline V gene data show CDR1 as WNHNN and CDR2 as SYGVQD (reference sequence). CDR3 coding DNA: TGCGCCAGCAGTGTCTCTGGGAGCTCCTACAATGAGCAGTTCTTC. Its protein product is CASSVSGSSYNEQFF.

This clone occurred once. This chain connects TRBV3-1 (or the pseudogene TRBV3-2) to TRBJ2-1, with a tentative D call TRBD2 (6 bases). Germline V CDR1 and CDR2: LGHDT, YNNKEL (reference sequence). CDR3 size: 15 residues. V lost 0 bases to trimming and J lost 8 bases, with 14 bases between them. The CDR3 bases are TGTGCCAGCAGCCAAGATTCTTACCGGGACTATGAGCAGTTCTTC. Protein sequence: CASSQDSYRDYEQFF.

J is TRBJ1-5 and V is TRBV28; weak D call: TRBD1 (6 bases). V shed 10 bases and J shed 0 bases, with 16 bases lying between them. Germline CDR1 and CDR2: MDHEN and SYDVKM. The CDR3 loop spans 15 amino acids. CDR3 bases: TGTGCCACCAAGTCAGGGGCATCTAGCAATCAGCCCCAGCATTTT. Its translation: CATKSGASSNQPQHF.

This CDR3 reads CASSASGTGGNEQFF. The CDR3 DNA sequence: TGTGCCAGCAGCGCCTCCGGGACAGGGGGCAATGAGCAGTTCTTC. This chain uses TRBV9 with TRBJ2-1; 11 bases fit TRBD1. The J segment lost 6 bases and the V segment lost 3 bases, leaving 5 bases of the junction unmatched. Germline V lookup: CDR1 SGDLS, CDR2 YYNGEE. The CDR3 is 15 amino acids.

The chain recombines TRBV19 with TRBJ1-4; D not certain. The CDR3 extends over 16 amino acids. The germline V gene has CDR1 LNHDA and CDR2 SQIVND (reference sequence). Trimming took off 3 bases at V and 1 base at J, with 12 bases between the two ends. The CDR3: CASSIPGMGTNEKLFF. The CDR3 DNA is TGTGCCAGTAGTATCCCGGGGATGGGAACTAATGAAAAACTGTTTTTT. The complete variable domain, with remaining parts taken from reference TRBV19 and TRBJ1-4, reads DGGITQSPKYLFRKEGQNVTLSCEQNLNHDAMYWYRQDPGQGLRLIYYSQIVNDFQKGDIAEGYSVSREKKESFPLTVTSAQKNPTAFYLCASSIPGMGTNEKLFFGSGTQLSVL.

The chain links TRBV24-1 to TRBJ1-2; D not certain. Germline CDR1 and CDR2: KGHDR and SFDVKD. Trimming stripped 2 bases from V and 6 bases from J, with 12 bases between. The CDR3 spans 14 residues. The CDR3 nucleotides read TGTGCCACCAGTGATTGGGGAGGAGAGAATGGCTACACCTTC. Translated, it gives CATSDWGGENGYTF.

V usage is TRBV18 and J usage is TRBJ1-5; D is perhaps TRBD1 (5 bases). Germline loops: CDR1 KGHSH, CDR2 LQKENI. This CDR3 is 17 amino acids long. Trimming pared 0 bases from V and 2 bases from J, leaving 14 bases between. For the CDR3, the DNA is TGTGCCAGCTCACCACCGCCCTCGGGGGTTGGCAATCAGCCCCAGCATTTT. The encoded protein is CASSPPPSGVGNQPQHF.

The chain recombines TRBV7-2 with TRBJ1-1; D is perhaps TRBD1 (6 bases). Deletions cut 1 base from V and 5 bases from J, with 14 bases between. Germline V gives CDR1 SGHTA, CDR2 FQGNSA. This CDR3 spans 15 amino acids. CDR3 coding DNA: TGTGCCAGCAGCTTAGGTCGGGGGGCATATACTGAAGCTTTCTTT. This gives the protein CASSLGRGAYTEAFF.

This clone has only one observation. The CDR3 DNA sequence: TGTGCCAGCACTGGGGTAGCGGGGGGGTCCCAACGGTCCACAGATACGCAGTATTTT. Amino acid sequence: CASTGVAGGSQRSTDTQYF. This chain connects TRBV28 to TRBJ2-3; 11 bases fit TRBD2. The germline CDR1 and CDR2 sequences are MDHEN and SYDVKM. The CDR3 covers 19 residues. Trimming took 7 bases from V and 2 from J; bases not matched to a gene: 17.

This chain joins TRBV2 and TRBJ2-6; 7 positions match TRBD1. The germline gives CDR1 SNHLY, CDR2 FYNNEI. The junction had 12 bases not matched to a gene; V was cut back by 4 bases and J by 6 bases. This CDR3 is built from 17 residues. DNA for the CDR3: TGTGCCAGCAGTGTGTTTGAGGGGGCTTTGTCGGCCAACGTCCTGACTTTC. As protein: CASSVFEGALSANVLTF.

The rearrangement joins TRBV5-1 to TRBJ1-1, with D tentatively TRBD1 (6 bases). Between the trimmed V and J ends, which lost 4 bases and 1 base, there was a span of 11 bases. This CDR3 comprises 14 residues. Germline loops: CDR1 SGHRS, CDR2 YFSETQ. CDR3 in DNA: TGCGCCAGCAGCCTGACGACAGGGAACACTGAAGCTTTCTTT. This gives the protein CASSLTTGNTEAFF.

The rearrangement uses TRBV5-1 and TRBJ1-1; D is unresolved. Germline CDR1 is SGHRS and CDR2 is YFSETQ. With 0 bases removed from V and 0 bases from J, the gap between germline ends came to 9 bases. This CDR3 is built from 15 residues. Here the CDR3 DNA reads TGCGCCAGCAGCTTGGAAGGAGGGATGAACACTGAAGCTTTCTTT. It translates to CASSLEGGMNTEAFF.

This chain joins TRBV27 and TRBJ1-6, with TRBD1 matching 7 bases. V lost 5 bases and J lost 11; bases outside the gene matches: 9. CDR1 MNHEY and CDR2 SMNVEV come from the germline V gene (reference sequence). The CDR3 spans 14 residues. This chain's CDR3 is CASSPQGGWTPLHF. In nucleotides, the CDR3 is TGTGCCAGCAGTCCGCAGGGGGGATGGACACCCCTCCACTTT.

V and J are TRBV29-1 and TRBJ1-1; 9 nucleotides match TRBD1. Germline assignment: CDR1 SQVTM and CDR2 ANQGSEA. V shed 7 bases, J shed 6 bases, and the junction held 15 bases outside the gene matches. The CDR3 has 15 amino acids. As DNA, the CDR3 is TGCAGCGCTTGGAAAACAGGGGGCGAATTGGCTGAAGCTTTCTTT. Amino acid sequence: CSAWKTGGELAEAFF.

The rearrangement joins TRBV10-2 to TRBJ1-5; possibly TRBD1 for D (5 bases). This CDR3 has 15 residues. V lost 3 bases, J lost 0 bases, and 9 bases lay in between. From germline, CDR1 is WSHSY and CDR2 SAAADI. CDR3 DNA: TGCGCCAGCAGTGAAAGGGGTTTTAGCAATCAGCCCCAGCATTTT. This sequence encodes CASSERGFSNQPQHF.